This TCR beta chain was identified during a study of beta chain features in type 1 diabetes (dated by TCRdb to 2016 to 2019). As for the study more broadly: Mean age, gender distribution, total cell number and subset yield were not different between patients and healthy donors. A total of about 100 million sorted cells were examined across all samples, and RNA yield correlated strongly with the number of cells per subset. In the study, recently diagnosed type 1 diabetes patients and matched healthy donors were compared on the TCRB repertoires of their sorted circulating CD4+ T cell subsets. Regulatory and stem cell-like memory subsets were isolated from only 8 patients and roughly 8 healthy donors, whereas naive and central memory subsets came from all 30 or so donors.

The entire amount of isolated RNA was reverse transcribed using the High Capacity cDNA Reverse Transcription Kit, so the sequenced TCRB transcripts were expressed ones. Naive, central memory and regulatory T cell samples underwent deep immunoSEQ sequencing, averaging around 3.7 million total reads per sample. Sorted cells were lysed in RLT buffer and RNA was extracted with DNase-treated RNeasy Micro or Mini kits, depending on cell number. Each cell subset was processed on its own to prevent cross-contamination, while patient and healthy donor samples were processed together. Using the immunoSEQ multiplex PCR, TCRB sequences were amplified from cDNA into 87-bp fragments spanning the CDR3 region. Sequencing of the amplicons was performed on the Illumina HiSeq platform. On the authors' methods: PCR bias was computationally corrected using synthetic template baselines, reads within Hamming distance 2 were collapsed, and singletons that could not be merged were discarded. Reads were aligned against IMGT to assign V, D and J genes, CDR3 length and insertions or deletions at six rearrangement sites. Clonotype counts were normalized to sorted cell number within each subset before computing true diversity and Gini coefficients with the tcR R package. Repertoire sharing was quantified using the overlap coefficient calculated on TCRB nucleotide sequences. Out-of-frame TCRB sequences from naive cells were analyzed as a proxy for the pre-selection repertoire. This is the immuneACCESS table as TCRdb keeps it, with only in-frame sequences that have V and J called. A part of the clones is gone; compared with another copy, unresolved V genes explain less than half, and the rest is unexplained. That table supplies the V and J calls and clone size; D and trimming were determined from the DNA. This sample lists hundreds of thousands of clones; about an eighth were detected once. In total, the top ten clones hold approximately 0.039% of the sample.

Each donor gave one peripheral blood draw, around 100 mL on average, collected into heparinised tubes. A BD FACSAria II was used to sort naive, central memory, regulatory and stem cell-like memory CD4+ T cells with a panel that included CD45RO, CCR7, CD25, CD127, CD95 and CD27. Purity was above 95% for every sorted population. Right away, PBMCs were isolated by Lymphoprep density gradient centrifugation and were stained directly, with no culture step. To minimize batch effects, samples were stained and sorted in pairs, one healthy donor with one patient per experiment. As regards this clone: What this receptor recognizes is not known. Base qualities were left out, and no much larger clone turns up one base away.

What the study reported, not specific to this receptor: Type 1 diabetes patients showed a moderate but significant shortening of TCRB CDR3 length in all four CD4+ subsets. Sequencing cDNA rather than genomic DNA could over-represent highly expressing activated cells, although activation and CD3 levels did not differ between groups. Naive, central memory and regulatory TCRB repertoires appeared to be more alike among patients than among healthy donors. Fewer insertions and more nucleotide deletions at VDJ recombination sites were observed in patients with type 1 diabetes, implying thymic rearrangement abnormalities. Shorter templates might have been favored by PCR, but patient and control samples were amplified and corrected together, so both groups would have been affected equally by any skew. Only small numbers of individuals were included in the HLA sub-analyses, which left unresolved whether HLA type had any influence on TCRB rearrangement.

The sequence was collected from a man between 18 and 35 years old with type 1 diabetes. Sequenced sample: naive CD4+ T cells from blood. The label giving this sample's cell subset or site can be read as: true naive CD4+ T cells.

The nucleotide sequence is given as TGTGCCAGCAGCTTAAGAGGGAGGGACGGTAGCAATCAGCCCCAGCATTTT. Translated, it reads CASSLRGRDGSNQPQHF. Rearrangement joined TRBV7-9 to TRBJ1-5; possibly the D gene is TRBD1, per 5 matching bases. The CDR3, cysteine through phenylalanine, is 17 amino acids long. The sequence is cut down to CDR3 DNA, 51 bases in frame from base 1. The V and J ends are trimmed by 2 bases and 0 bases, leaving 14 bases between them. CDR1 and CDR2 were assigned from the germline V gene (reference sequence) as SEHNR and FQNEAQ.